This T cell receptor beta chain was observed in a study of shared clonotypes between healthy human individuals. Study information: Each donor's CD4 naive and CD4 memory cells filled three plates apiece, CD8 naive two, and CD8 memory one.

Worth noting for this clone: Its antigen remains unidentified.

CD8 cells regarded as naive lacked CD45RO, were positively chosen for CCR7, and omitted terminally differentiated effector memory CD45RA+ cells. All participating donors were Caucasian adults from Nashville, Tennessee. Data came from immunoSEQ multiplex PCR; TCRdb stores just in-frame clones and leaves some out. This table holds about 2.1 million clones, roughly 91% found once. General study results and limits: Having only a few donors restricted how much genetic and exposure-history diversity was captured.

The CDR3 has 14 residues. The germline gives CDR1 MNHEY, CDR2 SVGAGI. Trimming cost V 5 bases and J 5 bases, with 15 bases left between them. Sequencing was done on a sample of naive CD8+ T cells from PBMCs. The sequence was collected from a man between 18 and 29 years old in good health. Some clones in this sample may be carry-over from other donors' samples. This chain connects TRBV6-5 to TRBJ1-2; tentative D call: TRBD1 (5 bases). The CDR3 DNA reads TGTGCCAGCAGTCTGGGGGGAAGGGAGTATGGCTACACCTTC. This sequence encodes CASSLGGREYGYTF.